This T cell receptor beta chain was obtained from a study of T cell repertoires in cytomegalovirus infection. Study overall: In public TCR beta signatures, there were indications of both CMV infection and matching HLA type.

At least ten counts were recorded for this clonotype. Its cognate antigen is unknown. The CDR3 length is 11 residues. The V end lost 5 bases, the J end lost 8 bases, and 9 bases lay between the germline ends. A single record per CDR3 protein comes from TCRdb applying MiXCR to the reads. The top ten hold over 3.5% of the sample, which has hundreds of thousands of distinct CDR3 sequences, more than 8% seen once. Study-level points and caveats: Across the ex vivo response, the dominant clonotypes were HLA-C-restricted CMV-specific TCR beta clonotypes. The cumulative frequency of public TCR beta families identified carriers of CMV plus the relevant HLA.

The J gene is TRBJ1-1, the V gene TRBV12-3 or TRBV12-4; D perhaps matches TRBD1 (5 bases). Material: PBMCs. This receptor was identified in a human donor in good health (CMV status not recorded). Some clones in this sample may be carry-over from other donors' samples. In nucleotides, the CDR3 is TGTGCCAGCAGTCGACGGGGCGAAGCTTTCTTT. This sequence encodes CASSRRGEAFF.